A single sample gave rise to the 14 T cell receptor beta chains below, sequenced in a study of ipilimumab plus nivolumab after autologous stem cell transplantation. Clones were read by immunoSEQ multiplex PCR, and TCRdb kept only the in-frame ones, dropping some. The data contain roughly 45,000 clones, approximately 91% of them singletons. This specimen consisted of PBMCs, obtained in a trial of ipilimumab plus nivolumab as post-transplant consolidation. The receptors here all came from a male donor with multiple myeloma.

The gene calls are TRBV7-3 and TRBJ2-3, with unresolved D. Germline-derived CDR1 and CDR2 are SGHTA and FQGTGA. This CDR3 is 15 amino acids long. V shed 2 bases and J shed 2 bases, with 11 bases lying between them. CDR3 loop: CASSLDGVDTDTQYF. As DNA, the CDR3 is TGTGCCAGCAGCTTAGACGGAGTGGACACAGATACGCAGTATTTT.

CDR3 nucleotides: TGTGCCATCACAGGGGGGTCCGGGGAGCTGTTTTTT. Its translation is CAITGGSGELFF. The chain carries TRBV10-3 and TRBJ2-2; weak D call: TRBD1 (7 bases). In germline, CDR1 is ENHRY, CDR2 SYGVKD. The V end was cut by 7 bases, the J end by 6 bases, with 9 bases between. The CDR3 loop spans 12 amino acids.

The V and J genes are TRBV4-3 and TRBJ1-3; no firm D call. The CDR3 spans 14 residues. Germline V gene sequence: CDR1 LGHNA, CDR2 YSLEER. Trimming took 3 bases from V and 4 from J, leaving 10 bases between them. Here the CDR3 DNA reads TGCGCCAGCAGCCATGGAGGGTCAGGAAACACCATATATTTT. It specifies CASSHGGSGNTIYF.

V gene TRBV5-1 combines with J gene TRBJ1-4; 7 bases fit TRBD1. Trimming at V came to 4 bases and at J to 0 bases, leaving 12 bases not matched to a gene. Germline assignment: CDR1 SGHRS and CDR2 YFSETQ. The CDR3 sequence is 18 residues long. CDR3 amino acids: CASSPGGQSLATNEKLFF. The DNA of the CDR3 is TGCGCCAGCAGCCCGGGGGGACAGTCGCTTGCAACTAATGAAAAACTGTTTTTT.

A single count supports this clone. The chain joins TRBV30 to TRBJ2-7, with 9 positions matching TRBD2. CDR1 is GTSNPN and CDR2 is SVGIG in the germline V gene (reference sequence). The CDR3 sequence is 13 residues long. V lost 5 bases, J lost 3 bases, and 5 bases stayed unmatched. In DNA, the CDR3 is TGTGCCTGGGGTAATAGCGGGGGCTACGAGCAGTACTTC. Amino acids: CAWGNSGGYEQYF.

CDR3 sequence: CASSLDSPSSPLHF. The DNA for the CDR3 is TGTGCCAGCAGCCTGGACAGCCCTTCGTCACCCCTCCACTTT. The chain links TRBV6-5 to TRBJ1-6; tentatively, D is TRBD1 (6 bases). This CDR3 has 14 amino acids. The germline V and J ends were trimmed by 6 bases and 10 bases, with 16 bases remaining between them. Germline-derived CDR1 and CDR2 are MNHEY and SVGAGI.

The chain recombines TRBV11-2 with TRBJ2-4, with unresolved D. Trimming removed 0 bases from V and 3 bases from J, with 9 bases in between. Germline V gives CDR1 SGHAT, CDR2 FQNNGV. This CDR3 is 15 amino acids long. DNA for the CDR3: TGTGCCAGCAGCTTAGATTCTTCAGTCAAAAACATTCAGTACTTC. It codes for CASSLDSSVKNIQYF.

The CDR3: CASSPEPHGGMNTEAFF. Here the CDR3 DNA reads TGTGCCAGTAGTCCCGAACCGCATGGGGGGATGAACACTGAAGCTTTCTTT. The gene calls are TRBV19 and TRBJ1-1; D possibly corresponds to TRBD1 (5 bases). CDR1 LNHDA and CDR2 SQIVND come from the germline V gene (reference sequence). The V and J ends lost 5 bases and 0 bases respectively, with 19 bases between them. The CDR3 is 17 residues long.

The chain links TRBV7-3 to TRBJ2-1; perhaps TRBD1 as D (5 bases). Germline assignment: CDR1 SGHTA and CDR2 FQGTGA. The CDR3 is 15 residues long. V was clipped by 5 bases and J by 0 bases, with 11 bases between them. This CDR3 is CASSTRDSSYNEQFF. CDR3 in DNA: TGTGCCAGCAGCACTCGCGACAGCTCCTACAATGAGCAGTTCTTC.

V is TRBV5-1 and J is TRBJ2-5, with no clear D. The germline V gene encodes CDR1 SGHRS and CDR2 YFSETQ. Trimming pared 4 bases from V and 2 bases from J, leaving 12 bases between. The CDR3 spans 14 residues. CDR3 sequence reads: CASSGPVSQETQYF. DNA for the CDR3: TGCGCCAGCAGCGGCCCCGTGAGTCAAGAGACCCAGTACTTC.

This clone came up once. V and J are TRBV4-3 and TRBJ2-6, with D possibly being TRBD1 or TRBD2 (5 bases each). There are 16 residues in the CDR3. CDR1 is LGHNA and CDR2 is YSLEER in the germline V gene. Trimming removed 4 bases from V and 2 bases from J, with 12 bases in between. CDR3 sequence: CASSPGRGAGANVLTF. The CDR3 DNA reads TGCGCCAGCAGCCCCGGACGGGGCGCTGGGGCCAACGTCCTGACTTTC.

V usage is TRBV7-8 and J usage is TRBJ1-4; D might be TRBD1 (5 bases). V shed 5 bases and J shed 6 bases, with 16 bases lying between them. CDR3 size: 15 residues. CDR1 SGHVS and CDR2 FQNEAQ come from the germline V gene. DNA for the CDR3: TGTGCCAGCAGCGGGGGAAGGATCTTGTATGAAAAACTGTTTTTT. It is translated as CASSGGRILYEKLFF. The variable domain in full, with the rest retrieved from reference TRBV7-8 and TRBJ1-4, is GAGVSQSPRYKVAKRGQDVALRCDPISGHVSLFWYQQALGQGPEFLTYFQNEAQLDKSGLPSDRFFAERPEGSVSTLKIQRTQQEDSAVYLCASSGGRILYEKLFFGSGTQLSVL.

V usage is TRBV5-1 and J usage is TRBJ2-4; TRBD1 matches 7 bases. Germline CDR1 reads SGHRS; CDR2 reads YFSETQ. The V segment lost 4 bases and the J segment 7 bases; nucleotides outside the gene matches: 11. There are 15 residues in the CDR3. The CDR3 nucleotides read TGCGCCAGCAGCCCCTACGGGACAGTCGAGAACATTCAGTACTTC. It yields the protein CASSPYGTVENIQYF.

This chain connects TRBV27 to TRBJ2-7; a weak D match, TRBD2 (5 bases). CDR3 length: 13 amino acids. Germline values: CDR1 MNHEY, CDR2 SMNVEV (reference sequence). Trimming cost V 7 bases and J 4 bases, with 14 bases left between them. CDR3 bases: TGTGCCAGCAAAAAAGGGAGTGGGTACGAGCAGTACTTC. Amino acid sequence: CASKKGSGYEQYF.